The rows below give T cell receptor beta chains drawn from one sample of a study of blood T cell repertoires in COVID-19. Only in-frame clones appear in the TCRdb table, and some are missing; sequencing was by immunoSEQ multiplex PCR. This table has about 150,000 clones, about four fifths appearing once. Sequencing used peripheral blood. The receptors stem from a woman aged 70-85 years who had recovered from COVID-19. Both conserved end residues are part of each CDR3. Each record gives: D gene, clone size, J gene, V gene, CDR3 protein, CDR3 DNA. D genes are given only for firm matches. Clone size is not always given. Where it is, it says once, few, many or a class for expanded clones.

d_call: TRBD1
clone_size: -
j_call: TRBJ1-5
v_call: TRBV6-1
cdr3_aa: CASSEPTGTGDNQPQHF
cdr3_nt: TGTGCCAGCAGTGAACCAACAGGGACAGGGGACAATCAGCCCCAGCATTTT

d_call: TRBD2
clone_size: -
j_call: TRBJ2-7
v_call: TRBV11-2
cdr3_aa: CASSLAFPHRGRGRYEQYF
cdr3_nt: TGTGCCAGCAGCTTAGCGTTTCCCCACCGCGGGAGAGGGAGGTACGAGCAGTACTTC

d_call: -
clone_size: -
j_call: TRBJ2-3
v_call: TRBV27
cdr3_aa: CASSFGPRGIDTQYF
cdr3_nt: TGTGCCAGCAGTTTTGGGCCCCGGGGGATAGATACGCAGTATTTT

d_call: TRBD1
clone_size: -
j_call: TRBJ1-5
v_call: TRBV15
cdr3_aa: CATSKKPGQGTYSNQPQHF
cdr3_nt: TGTGCCACCAGCAAAAAACCGGGACAGGGAACGTATAGCAATCAGCCCCAGCATTTT

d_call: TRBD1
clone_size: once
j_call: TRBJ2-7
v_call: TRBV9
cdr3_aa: CASSVSGQGIYEQYF
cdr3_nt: TGTGCCAGCAGCGTATCGGGACAGGGGATCTACGAGCAGTACTTC

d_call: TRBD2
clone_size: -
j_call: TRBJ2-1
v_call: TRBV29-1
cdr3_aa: CSESPASGRFEQFF
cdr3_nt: TGCAGCGAAAGCCCGGCTAGCGGGAGGTTTGAGCAGTTCTTC

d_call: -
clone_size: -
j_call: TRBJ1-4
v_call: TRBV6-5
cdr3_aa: CASSYGAEDEKLFF
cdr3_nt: TGTGCCAGCAGTTACGGGGCAGAGGATGAAAAACTGTTTTTT

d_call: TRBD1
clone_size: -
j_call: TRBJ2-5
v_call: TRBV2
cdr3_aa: CASSRSGTEETQYF
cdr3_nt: TGTGCCAGCAGTAGATCCGGGACAGAAGAGACCCAGTACTTC

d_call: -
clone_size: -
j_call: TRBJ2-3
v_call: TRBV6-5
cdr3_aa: CASSYPGTPTQYF
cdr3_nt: TGTGCCAGCAGTTACCCCGGGACTCCGACTCAGTATTTT

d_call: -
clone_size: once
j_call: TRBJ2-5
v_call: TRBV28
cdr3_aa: CASSSPETAQETQYF
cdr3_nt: TGTGCCAGCAGTTCCCCGGAGACAGCACAAGAGACCCAGTACTTC

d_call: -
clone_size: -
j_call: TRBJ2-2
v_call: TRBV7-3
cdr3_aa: CASSFGGPNTGELFF
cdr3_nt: TGTGCCAGCAGCTTTGGGGGCCCCAACACCGGGGAGCTGTTTTTT

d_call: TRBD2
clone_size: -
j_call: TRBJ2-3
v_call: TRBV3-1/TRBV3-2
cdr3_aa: CASSPRTSGGDGVYF
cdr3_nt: TGTGCCAGCAGCCCCCGGACTAGCGGGGGGGACGGGGTGTATTTT